This T cell receptor beta chain was identified in a study of T-cell reconstitution after alpha-beta-depleted transplantation in children. The study's findings and limits: Newly made T cells mostly supplied T-cell counts and diversity one year after transplant. Expanded clones from the graft, numbering several hundred, reportedly supplied alpha-beta T cells about two months after transplant.

Comment on this clonotype: As yet, its antigen is unknown.

Unique molecular identifiers were incorporated into the prepared TCRbeta library. Each CDR3 protein is one row after TCRdb ran MiXCR on the PCR reads. The table has a few hundred thousand distinct CDR3 sequences, about 17% seen once. Trimming took 7 bases from V and 1 from J; bases not matched to a gene: 12. This CDR3 contains 16 residues. Germline CDR1 reads SGHVS; CDR2 reads FQNEAQ. The source material was PBMCs, mostly from graft donor cells, sampled 360 days after TCRalphabeta/CD19-depleted stem cell transplant. This TCR was sampled from a boy younger than two who had a stem cell transplant for Wiskott-Aldrich syndrome, so the T cells may come from the graft donor. This rearrangement joins TRBV7-8 to TRBJ2-7, with 8 bases lining up with TRBD2. CDR3 region: CASTPARLAPSYEQYF. Here the CDR3 DNA reads TGTGCCAGCACCCCGGCGCGACTAGCGCCTTCCTACGAGCAGTACTTC.